Shown below are 8 T cell receptor beta chains from a single sample sequenced in a study of shared T cell receptors in the human thymus. Clones were sequenced by immunoSEQ multiplex PCR, and TCRdb holds only the in-frame ones, with some missing. In the table there are about 380,000 clones, around 93% of which are singletons. Material: thymocytes. These receptors all stem from a human donor.

The chain couples TRBV27 to TRBJ1-2; TRBD1 might be the D (5 bases). The CDR3 is made up of 17 amino acids. Trimming took off 5 bases at V and 0 bases at J, with 19 bases between the two ends. Germline V gives CDR1 MNHEY, CDR2 SMNVEV (reference sequence). The CDR3 here is CASSPFRRDLTNYGYTF. Here the CDR3 DNA reads TGTGCCAGCAGTCCCTTTCGGAGGGACCTAACTAACTATGGCTACACCTTC.

Turning to this clone: Other nucleotide sequences from this sample produce the same CDR3. This sequence joins TRBV25-1 and TRBJ2-7; D unclear. The length of the CDR3 is 13 residues. V gave up 3 bases and J gave up 1 base, with 7 bases separating them. Germline V gene sequence: CDR1 MGHDK, CDR2 SYGVNS. The CDR3: CASSEAGSYEQYF. The DNA for the CDR3 is TGTGCCAGCAGTGAGGCCGGATCCTACGAGCAGTACTTC.

V usage is TRBV2 and J usage is TRBJ2-5; TRBD2 matches at 8 bases. CDR1 and CDR2 from the germline V gene are SNHLY and FYNNEI. V lost 2 bases and J lost 6; bases outside the gene matches: 14. This CDR3 contains 17 residues. In nucleotides, the CDR3 is TGTGCCAGCAGTGAATTTCCCCCGGGGACGGGGGGGAAGACCCAGTACTTC. Protein: CASSEFPPGTGGKTQYF.

V usage is TRBV19 and J usage is TRBJ1-1; D is uncertain. V lost 5 bases, J lost 1 base, and 11 bases lay in between. CDR3 length: 14 residues. From germline, CDR1 is LNHDA and CDR2 SQIVND (reference sequence). This chain's CDR3 is CASSCPVKNTEAFF. The CDR3 DNA reads as TGTGCCAGTAGTTGCCCGGTAAAGAACACTGAAGCTTTCTTT. The variable domain in full, completed from reference TRBV19 and TRBJ1-1, reads DGGITQSPKYLFRKEGQNVTLSCEQNLNHDAMYWYRQDPGQGLRLIYYSQIVNDFQKGDIAEGYSVSREKKESFPLTVTSAQKNPTAFYLCASSCPVKNTEAFFGQGTRLTVV.

V is TRBV7-9 and J is TRBJ2-3; TRBD2 matches at 13 bases. J lost 0 bases, V lost 1 base, and 4 bases had no gene match. Looked up from germline, CDR1 is SEHNR and CDR2 is FQNEAQ (reference sequence). The CDR3 has 18 amino acids. Here the CDR3 DNA reads TGTGCCAGCAGCTTAGTGGGGACTAGCGGGAATAGCACAGATACGCAGTATTTT. As protein: CASSLVGTSGNSTDTQYF.

The V and J genes are TRBV27 and TRBJ2-7; D call uncertain. From germline, CDR1 is MNHEY and CDR2 SMNVEV (reference sequence). The CDR3 has 12 amino acids. Deletions cut 1 base from V and 4 bases from J, with 5 bases between. The DNA of the CDR3 is TGTGCCAGCAGTTTATGGGGATACGAGCAGTACTTC. As protein: CASSLWGYEQYF.

The chain uses TRBV6-5 and TRBJ1-5; D remains ambiguous. Trimming took 7 bases from V and 11 from J, leaving 12 bases between them. This CDR3 is 11 amino acids long. CDR1 and CDR2 from the germline V gene are MNHEY and SVGAGI. Written as DNA, the CDR3 is TGTGCCAGCACGTCATTGGGGTCCCAGCATTTT. It specifies CASTSLGSQHF.

The rearrangement joins TRBV28 to TRBJ1-5; TRBD1 is a possible D gene (5 bases). V lost 6 bases to trimming and J lost 3 bases, with 18 bases between them. CDR1 is MDHEN, CDR2 SYDVKM, per germline. The CDR3 covers 16 residues. The CDR3 region has the DNA TGTGCCAGCAGCCCCTACAGGAGTTCGCCCAATCAGCCCCAGCATTTT. Amino acid sequence: CASSPYRSSPNQPQHF.